This T cell receptor beta chain is from a study of shared clonotypes between healthy human individuals. Sequencing was performed with immunoSEQ multiplex PCR; in TCRdb, only in-frame clones are kept and a portion is missing. Here the sample spans fewer than 600,000 clones, more than 75% being singletons. The CDR3 is 13 amino acids. Germline V gene lookup returns CDR1 WSHSY and CDR2 SAAADI. Trimming removed 2 bases from V and 3 bases from J, with 8 bases in between. This chain connects TRBV10-2 to TRBJ2-7, with D possibly being TRBD2 (5 bases). This clonotype originated in a woman aged 40 to 50 in good health. Some clones in this sample may be carry-over from other donors' samples. The specimen sequenced was PBMCs. CDR3 nucleotide sequence: TGCGCCAGCAGTGAGACTAGATACTACGAGCAGTACTTC. It specifies CASSETRYYEQYF.